The clone carrying this TCR beta chain was seen a handful of times. Antigen unknown. TCRdb analysed the 5' RACE reads with MiXCR anew, one entry per CDR3 protein. The profile shows about 300,000 distinct CDR3 sequences, over 9% of them singletons. The CDR3 is made up of 12 amino acids. V lost 0 bases and J 7 bases, leaving 9 bases between the germline ends. Germline CDR1 and CDR2: DFQATT and SNEGSKA (reference sequence). These data are taken from a study of identical twins. Study-wide results and limits: Models underestimated out-of-frame TCR alpha sharing in monozygotic twins.

The data were also submitted as part of a second study, on yellow fever vaccine responses in identical twins. According to that study: It has been reported that, in twins, the vaccine T cell response seemed partly convergent and partly personalized.

Sequenced input: CD8+ T cells sorted from blood. This sequence joins TRBV20-1 and TRBJ1-1; D ambiguous. The source is a woman between 18 and 30 years old in good health. DNA for the CDR3: TGCAGTGCTAGAGATCCCTGGGATGAAGCTTTCTTT. This codes for CSARDPWDEAFF.